The 5 T cell receptor beta chains below come from one sample, sequenced in a study of identical twins. One entry per CDR3 protein, called by TCRdb with MiXCR from the 5' RACE reads. Of some 500,000 distinct CDR3 sequences in the sample, 20% to 25% were seen once. These same data were also listed under a study on T cells expressing NK-cell markers.

Sequences were obtained from CD4+ T cells sorted from blood. These receptors came from a woman under 30 in good health.

This clonotype has just a few counts. The chain carries TRBV11-2 and TRBJ1-1; no clear D gene. Trimming shortened V by 5 bases and J by 4 bases, and 5 bases separated the two germline ends. Germline CDR1 reads SGHAT; CDR2 reads FQNNGV. The CDR3 spans 11 residues. The CDR3 coding sequence is TGTGCCAGCAGCGCGAGCACTGAAGCTTTCTTT. It codes for CASSASTEAFF. Combining the CDR3 with reference TRBV11-2 and TRBJ1-1 gives the whole variable domain EAGVAQSPRYKIIEKRQSVAFWCNPISGHATLYWYQQILGQGPKLLIQFQNNGVVDDSQLPKDRFSAERLKGVDSTLKIQPAKLEDSAVYLCASSASTEAFFGQGTRLTVV.

This clonotype was recorded at least ten times. A read error may account for a junction end that differs from germline. V gene TRBV7-7 combines with J gene TRBJ2-7, with 9 positions matching TRBD2. The CDR3 loop spans 14 amino acids. Germline lookup yields CDR1 SSHAT and CDR2 FNYEAQ (reference sequence). The CDR3 here is CASSRAGGTYEQYF. The CDR3 DNA reads TGTGCTAGCAGCCGAGCGGGGGGTACCTACGAGCAGTACTTC.

This clonotype was recorded at least ten times. The rearrangement joins TRBV7-2 to TRBJ1-5; D gene uncertain. The germline CDR1 and CDR2 sequences are SGHTA and FQGNSA. The V end was cut by 5 bases, the J end by 11 bases, with 22 bases between. The CDR3 loop spans 15 amino acids. CDR3 in DNA: TGTGCCAGCAGCCCTGGTGGTGGAGGGAGAGTGGCCCAGCATTTT. Protein product: CASSPGGGGRVAQHF.

This rearrangement joins TRBV20-1 to TRBJ2-4; D remains ambiguous. This CDR3 spans 14 amino acids. The ends were cut back, 1 base at V and 7 bases at J, with 14 bases in the middle. From germline, CDR1 is DFQATT and CDR2 SNEGSKA (reference sequence). The CDR3 region is CSARGDSYGNIQYF. The CDR3 region has the DNA TGCAGTGCTAGAGGCGACTCCTATGGGAACATTCAGTACTTC.

This clonotype has only a few counts. V usage is TRBV7-3 and J usage is TRBJ2-1, with D perhaps matching TRBD1 (5 bases). CDR1 and CDR2 from the germline V gene are SGHTA and FQGTGA. V lost 5 bases, J lost 0 bases, and 11 bases lay in between. The CDR3 contains 15 residues. The CDR3 DNA follows: TGTGCCAGCAGCCCTAGGGGTGGCTCCTACAATGAGCAGTTCTTC. It codes for CASSPRGGSYNEQFF.